The TCR beta chain under discussion was sequenced for a study of identical twins. MiXCR, run by TCRdb on the 5' RACE reads, gives a single entry per CDR3 protein. The profile shows some 710,000 distinct CDR3 sequences, roughly 6.2% of them singletons. Trimming shortened V by 2 bases and J by 2 bases, and 9 bases separated the two germline ends. The CDR3 runs 13 residues. In germline, CDR1 is DFQATT, CDR2 SNEGSKA (reference sequence). The chain is built from TRBV20-1 and TRBJ1-1, with no clear D. Material: naive T cells sorted from blood. The origin of this receptor is a man in his late teens or twenties in good health. CDR3 residues: CSARSPANTEAFF. CDR3 bases: TGCAGTGCTAGATCCCCGGCAAACACTGAAGCTTTCTTT.